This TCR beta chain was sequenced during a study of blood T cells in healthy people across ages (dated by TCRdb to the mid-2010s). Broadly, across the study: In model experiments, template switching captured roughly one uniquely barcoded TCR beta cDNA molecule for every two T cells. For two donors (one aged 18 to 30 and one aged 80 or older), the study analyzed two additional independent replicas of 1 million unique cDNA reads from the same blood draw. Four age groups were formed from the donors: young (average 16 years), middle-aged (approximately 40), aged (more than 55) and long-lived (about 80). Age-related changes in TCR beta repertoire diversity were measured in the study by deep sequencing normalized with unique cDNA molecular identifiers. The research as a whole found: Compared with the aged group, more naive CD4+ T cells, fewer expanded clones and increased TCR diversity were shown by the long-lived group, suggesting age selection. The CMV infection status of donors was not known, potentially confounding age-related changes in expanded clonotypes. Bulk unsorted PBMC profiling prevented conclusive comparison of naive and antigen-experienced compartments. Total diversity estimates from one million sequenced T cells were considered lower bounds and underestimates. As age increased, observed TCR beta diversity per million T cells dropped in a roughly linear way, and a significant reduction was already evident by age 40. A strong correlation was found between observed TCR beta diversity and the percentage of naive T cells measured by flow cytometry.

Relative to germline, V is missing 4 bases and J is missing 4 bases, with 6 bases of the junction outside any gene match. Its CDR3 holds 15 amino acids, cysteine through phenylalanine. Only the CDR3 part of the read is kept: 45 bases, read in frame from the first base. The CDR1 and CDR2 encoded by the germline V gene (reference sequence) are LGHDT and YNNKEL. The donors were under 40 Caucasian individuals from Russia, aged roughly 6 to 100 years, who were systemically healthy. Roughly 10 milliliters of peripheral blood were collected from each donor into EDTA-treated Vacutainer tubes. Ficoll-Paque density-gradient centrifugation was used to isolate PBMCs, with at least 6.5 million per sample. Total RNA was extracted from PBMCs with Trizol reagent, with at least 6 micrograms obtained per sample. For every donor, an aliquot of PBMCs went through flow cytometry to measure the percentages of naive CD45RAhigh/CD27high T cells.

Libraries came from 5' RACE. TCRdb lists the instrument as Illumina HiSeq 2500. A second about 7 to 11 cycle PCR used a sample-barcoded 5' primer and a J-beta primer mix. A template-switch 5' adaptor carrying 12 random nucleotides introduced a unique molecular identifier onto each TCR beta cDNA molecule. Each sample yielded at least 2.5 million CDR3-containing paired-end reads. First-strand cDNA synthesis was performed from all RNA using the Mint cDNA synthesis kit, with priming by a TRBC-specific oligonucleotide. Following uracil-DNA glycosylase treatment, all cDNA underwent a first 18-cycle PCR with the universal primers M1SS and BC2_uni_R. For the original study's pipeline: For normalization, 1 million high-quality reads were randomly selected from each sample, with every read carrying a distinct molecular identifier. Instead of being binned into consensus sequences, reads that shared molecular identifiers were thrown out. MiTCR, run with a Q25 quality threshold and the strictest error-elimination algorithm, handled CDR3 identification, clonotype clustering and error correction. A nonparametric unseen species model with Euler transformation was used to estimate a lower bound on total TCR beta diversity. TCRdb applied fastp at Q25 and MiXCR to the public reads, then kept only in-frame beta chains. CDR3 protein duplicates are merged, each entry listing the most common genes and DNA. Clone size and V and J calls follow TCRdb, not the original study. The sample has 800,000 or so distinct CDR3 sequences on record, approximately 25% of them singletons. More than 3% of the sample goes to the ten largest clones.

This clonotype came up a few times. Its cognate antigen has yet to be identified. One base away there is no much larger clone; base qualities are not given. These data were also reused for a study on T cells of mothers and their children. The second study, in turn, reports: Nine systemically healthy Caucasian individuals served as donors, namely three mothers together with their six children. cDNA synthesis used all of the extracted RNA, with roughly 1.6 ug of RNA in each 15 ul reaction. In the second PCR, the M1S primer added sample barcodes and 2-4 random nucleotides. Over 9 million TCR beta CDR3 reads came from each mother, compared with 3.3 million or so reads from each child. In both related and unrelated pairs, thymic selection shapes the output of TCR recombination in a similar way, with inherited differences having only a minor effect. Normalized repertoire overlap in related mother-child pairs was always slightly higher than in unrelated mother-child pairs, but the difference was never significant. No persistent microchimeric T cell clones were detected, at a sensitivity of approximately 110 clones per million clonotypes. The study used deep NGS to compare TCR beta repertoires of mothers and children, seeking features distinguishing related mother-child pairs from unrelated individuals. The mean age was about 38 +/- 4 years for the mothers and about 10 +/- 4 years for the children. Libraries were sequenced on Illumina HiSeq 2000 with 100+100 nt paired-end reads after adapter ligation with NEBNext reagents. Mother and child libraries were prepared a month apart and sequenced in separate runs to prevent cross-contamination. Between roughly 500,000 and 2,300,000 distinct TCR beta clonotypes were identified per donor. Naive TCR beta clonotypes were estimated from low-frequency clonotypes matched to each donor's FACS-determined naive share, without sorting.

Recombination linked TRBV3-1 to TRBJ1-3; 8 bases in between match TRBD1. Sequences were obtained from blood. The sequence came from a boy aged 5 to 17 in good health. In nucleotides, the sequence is TGTGCCAGCAGCCCGGAGGACAGGGCCGGAAACACCATATATTTT. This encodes CASSPEDRAGNTIYF.